The source of this T cell receptor beta chain is a study of shared clonotypes between healthy human individuals (dated by TCRdb to the early 2020s). For context, the study as a whole: A couple of women and a few men aged 18 to 49 years were included in the cohort. Blood TCR repertoires of five healthy adults were deeply sequenced to estimate repertoire size and the extent of clonotype sharing between individuals. To increase sequencing depth and limit assay-specific biases, different laboratories used diverse techniques to prepare libraries and sequence TCR repertoires. Per donor, three plates each were used for CD4 naive and CD4 memory, two for CD8 naive, and one for CD8 memory. Each donor's leukapheresis produced roughly between roughly 0.85 and 9.5 billion PBMCs. What the study reported, not specific to this receptor: About 5% of naive CD4, 3.5% of naive CD8, roughly 2.4% of memory CD4, and 0.4% of memory CD8 clonotypes were shared across several donors. Pairwise subsampling led to the expectation that sequencing depth would affect the degree of clonotype sharing among donors. Incomplete sequencing was indicated by rarefaction of sorted-subset datasets, despite the large sequencing depth. Compared with non-shared clonotypes, clonotypes shared by all four sorted-subset donors had higher generation probabilities. Naive subsets generally had larger estimated clonotype richness than memory subsets did. Only blood was sampled, and tissue TCR repertoires likely differ from those in blood. Because the study included only a small number of donors, the genetic and exposure-history diversity represented was limited.

CD8 naive samples were CD45RO-negative cells positively selected for CCR7, giving a CD45RA+CCR7+ population that excluded TemRA cells. Donors were healthy HIV-negative adults with no recently reported acute infections or vaccinations. All donors were Caucasian adults living in Nashville, Tennessee, USA. Blood was collected by leukapheresis, and PBMCs were isolated by Ficoll-Histopaque density gradient centrifugation and then cryopreserved in liquid nitrogen vapor phase. Purity and quantity of every magnetically sorted T cell population were checked by analytical flow cytometry. Each sorted fraction had its genomic DNA isolated and then quantified by UV absorbance on a Nanodrop 2000c. Concerning this clone: Its antigen is not yet known. The sample holds no much larger clone one base away, and base qualities are not on file.

Using the deep immunoSEQ assay, multiplex PCR amplified TCR CDR3 regions from genomic DNA. For each cell subset, the extracted genomic DNA was distributed evenly across all wells of several immunoSEQ 96-well plates, and each plate served as one replicate. Each replicate PCR for sorted subsets received approximately 220 ng genomic DNA, equal to 28,000 or so T cell genomes. Purified libraries were measured with a Qubit 3.0 fluorometer, size-checked on a Bioanalyzer 2100, and measured again with the KAPA Library Quantification kit. Every immunoSEQ 96-well plate was sequenced on a dedicated single-read 150-cycle Illumina NextSeq 550 flow cell. Concerning the study's data processing: The immunoSEQ output contained only junctional sequences without quality scores, so filtering could not match that applied to full-length reads. To assign V/J genes and CDR3, sequences were annotated against IMGT germline references using PyIR, a Python wrapper for IgBLAST v1.9. Reads were filtered out if the reads had weak V/J assignments (E-value above 1e-6), no CDR3, stop codons, out-of-frame junctions, or ambiguous translated residues. V3J clonotypes were defined as sequences sharing an identical inferred V gene, J gene, and CDR3 amino acid sequence. Percentage overlap between repertoires was computed as shared unique clonotypes divided by the size of the smaller repertoire. Three approaches were used to assess repertoire richness: RTK rarefaction, the Chao1 estimator, and Recon v2.1 estimates of unobserved clonotypes. Generation probabilities for all TCRbeta clonotypes obtained by the gDNA method from four donors were computed using OLGA. In its TCRdb copy, this immuneACCESS table keeps in-frame sequences only and misses some clones. Where compared with another copy, unresolved V genes explain less than half of these, and the others have no known cause. The D gene and trimming were derived from the DNA, and the V and J assignments and clone size from that table. This sample lists approximately 600,000 clones; around 95% were detected once. About 0.11% of the sample lies in the top ten.

The sequence derives from a woman in her thirties in good health. What was sequenced was naive CD8+ T cells sorted from blood. According to the study, the label for this sample's cell subset or site signals: CD45RA+CCR7+.

CDR3 sequence: CAISESQQGTSNEQFF. The nucleotide sequence is given as TGTGCCATCAGTGAGTCACAACAGGGTACTAGTAATGAGCAGTTCTTC. Recombination connected TRBV10-3 to TRBJ2-1; possibly the D gene is TRBD1, per 6 matching bases. The CDR3 spans 16 residues, from the cysteine through the phenylalanine. The kept DNA is CDR3 alone, 48 bases in frame from the first base. The germline V gene yields ENHRY for CDR1 and SYGVKD for CDR2. The trim is 0 bases for V and 7 bases for J, with a gap of 16 bases between the germline ends.